A selection of T cell receptor beta chains follows, all from one sample in a study of graft-versus-host responses after intestinal transplantation. TCRdb's copy holds only in-frame clones and misses some; the assay was immunoSEQ multiplex PCR. The table has under 15,000 clones, less than 40% seen once. The source was alloreactive CD8+ T cells from a mixed lymphocyte reaction culture, collected before intestinal transplant. The receptors here all came from a human patient who received an intestinal transplant. Both conserved end residues are part of each CDR3. Fields, in order: V gene, clone size, D gene, J gene, CDR3 DNA, CDR3 protein. D genes are given only for firm matches. Size tells how often a clone was seen (once, few, many) or the class of an expanded clone, and some rows leave it out.

V: TRBV4-2
size: once
D: -
J: TRBJ1-1
DNA: TGTGCCAGCAGCCAAGCGACCGAGAACACTGAAGCTTTCTTT
CDR3: CASSQATENTEAFF

V: TRBV28
size: once
D: -
J: TRBJ2-6
DNA: TGTGCCAGCAGCGGTGCACAGGGCTCTGGGGCCAACGTCCTGACTTTC
CDR3: CASSGAQGSGANVLTF

V: TRBV10-1
size: medium-sized
D: TRBD1
J: TRBJ1-5
DNA: TGCGCCAGCAGTGGTGGGACAGTCGGGGCCAATCAGCCCCAGCATTTT
CDR3: CASSGGTVGANQPQHF

V: TRBV7-6
size: -
D: TRBD1
J: TRBJ1-2
DNA: TGTGCCAGCAGAGACAGGACAGGTGCTGGCTACACCTTC
CDR3: CASRDRTGAGYTF

V: TRBV10-2
size: few
D: -
J: TRBJ1-3
DNA: TGCGCCAGCGCTCCTAGGATTAACGGCGCTGGAAACACCATATATTTT
CDR3: CASAPRINGAGNTIYF

V: TRBV6-5
size: -
D: -
J: TRBJ2-1
DNA: TGTGCCAGCAGTGAAGGACTTTACAATGAGCAGTTCTTC
CDR3: CASSEGLYNEQFF

V: TRBV9
size: -
D: -
J: TRBJ1-1
DNA: TGTGCCAGCAGCGTAAACGGGGGGACTGAAGCTTTCTTT
CDR3: CASSVNGGTEAFF

V: TRBV9
size: -
D: TRBD1
J: TRBJ1-2
DNA: TGTGCCAGCAGCGTTAGGCCGGTCAGGGGGTCCTATGGCTACACCTTC
CDR3: CASSVRPVRGSYGYTF

V: TRBV29-1
size: few
D: -
J: TRBJ2-7
DNA: TGCAGCGTTGGAGGCTTCGGGGGCGAGCAGTACTTC
CDR3: CSVGGFGGEQYF

V: TRBV7-9
size: few
D: TRBD2
J: TRBJ2-1
DNA: TGTGCCAGCAGCTTAGTTACTAGCGGCTACAATGAGCAGTTCTTC
CDR3: CASSLVTSGYNEQFF

V: TRBV7-9
size: -
D: -
J: TRBJ2-2
DNA: TGTGCCAGCAGCTTCCCTACTAAGGGAACAGTCGCGAACACCGGGGAGCTGTTTTTT
CDR3: CASSFPTKGTVANTGELFF

V: TRBV21-1
size: -
D: -
J: TRBJ2-7
DNA: TGTGCCAGCATCAAAAGGGCGACTAGCGGGGGGCTCTACGAGCAGTACTTC
CDR3: CASIKRATSGGLYEQYF

V: TRBV7-9
size: medium-sized
D: -
J: TRBJ1-4
DNA: TGTGCCAGCAGCTTACCTCACAGTTACACCGGACCTAAGAGGGAAAAACTGTTTTTT
CDR3: CASSLPHSYTGPKREKLFF

V: TRBV4-1
size: -
D: TRBD2
J: TRBJ2-7
DNA: TGCGCCAGCAGCCAAGGTTGGCGGGGGGGCGCGGACGAGCAGTACTTC
CDR3: CASSQGWRGGADEQYF

V: TRBV13
size: medium-sized
D: -
J: TRBJ2-1
DNA: TGTGCCAGCAGCCAACGGGACGTAGACAATGAGCAGTTCTTC
CDR3: CASSQRDVDNEQFF

V: TRBV13
size: -
D: TRBD2
J: TRBJ2-1
DNA: TGTGCCAGCAGCTTAGGGGCGGGACTAGCGGGACCCGAGTTCTTC
CDR3: CASSLGAGLAGPEFF

V: TRBV28
size: medium-sized
D: TRBD1
J: TRBJ2-7
DNA: TGTGCCAGCAGTTTACCCCTGGGACAGGGGGTCTCCTACGAGCAGTACTTC
CDR3: CASSLPLGQGVSYEQYF

V: TRBV7-6
size: -
D: TRBD2
J: TRBJ2-7
DNA: TGTGCCAGCAGCTCTAGCGGGAGTTCCTACGAGCAGTACTTC
CDR3: CASSSSGSSYEQYF

V: TRBV27
size: few
D: -
J: TRBJ2-7
DNA: TGTGCCAGCAGTTACGGGCAGGGGGGAGTCGAGCAGTACTTC
CDR3: CASSYGQGGVEQYF

V: TRBV5-4
size: few
D: -
J: TRBJ2-1
DNA: TGTGCCAGCAGCGACAGGACAGAGGATGAGCAGTTCTTC
CDR3: CASSDRTEDEQFF

V: TRBV7-1
size: -
D: -
J: TRBJ2-7
DNA: TGTGCCAGCACCCCGGACGGAGTCTACGAGCAGTACTTC
CDR3: CASTPDGVYEQYF

V: TRBV6-5
size: once
D: TRBD2
J: TRBJ2-1
DNA: TGTGCCAGCGCAGGCGCGGGGGTGAATTGGCATGAGCAGTTCTTC
CDR3: CASAGAGVNWHEQFF

V: TRBV6-5
size: few
D: TRBD1
J: TRBJ2-7
DNA: TGTGCCAGCAGTCCCGGGACAGGGGGCGAGCAGTACTTC
CDR3: CASSPGTGGEQYF

V: TRBV7-9
size: -
D: TRBD2
J: TRBJ2-1
DNA: TGTGCCAGCAGCAACGGACTAGCGGGAGCTTTAATCCAGTTCTTC
CDR3: CASSNGLAGALIQFF

V: TRBV5-6
size: few
D: -
J: TRBJ2-7
DNA: TGTGCCAGCAGCTTGGCGGGGTGGTGGGGTCCCTACGAGCAGTACTTC
CDR3: CASSLAGWWGPYEQYF

V: TRBV7-9
size: medium-sized
D: -
J: TRBJ2-7
DNA: TGTGCCAGCAGCTCCGCCTACGAGCAGTACTTC
CDR3: CASSSAYEQYF

V: TRBV5-1
size: few
D: -
J: TRBJ1-6
DNA: TGCGCCAGCAGCCCCCAAATCACAGGGTTGGGGTCACCCCTCCACTTT
CDR3: CASSPQITGLGSPLHF

V: TRBV14
size: -
D: TRBD1
J: TRBJ2-7
DNA: TGTGCCAGCAGCCCGGGACAGGGGGCCTACGAGCAGTACTTC
CDR3: CASSPGQGAYEQYF

V: TRBV2
size: -
D: TRBD2
J: TRBJ2-3
DNA: TGTGCCAGCAGTGAAGGGACTAGCGGAATGATTGACACAGATACGCAGTATTTT
CDR3: CASSEGTSGMIDTDTQYF

V: TRBV14
size: -
D: -
J: TRBJ2-1
DNA: TGTGCCAGCAGCCAAGAAATTTGGGGGCGGGATGAGCAGTTCTTC
CDR3: CASSQEIWGRDEQFF

V: TRBV6-5
size: -
D: -
J: TRBJ2-3
DNA: TGTGCCAGCAGTTACGGGTTAGCAGATACGCAGTATTTT
CDR3: CASSYGLADTQYF

V: TRBV6-5
size: few
D: TRBD1
J: TRBJ2-1
DNA: TGTGCCAGCAGTTACGGGGACAGTAACAATGAGCAGTTCTTC
CDR3: CASSYGDSNNEQFF

V: TRBV7-9
size: few
D: TRBD2
J: TRBJ2-2
DNA: TGTGCCAGCAGCCCTACTAGCGGGAGACATACCGGGGAGCTGTTTTTT
CDR3: CASSPTSGRHTGELFF

V: TRBV5-6
size: -
D: -
J: TRBJ1-2
DNA: TGTGCCAGCAGCTTGGAGTGGACACAGCCTTATGGCTACACCTTC
CDR3: CASSLEWTQPYGYTF

V: TRBV21-1
size: -
D: -
J: TRBJ1-3
DNA: TGTGCCAGCAGCAAAGCATCGGGACAGTACAGACCTGGAAACACCATATATTTT
CDR3: CASSKASGQYRPGNTIYF

V: TRBV2
size: medium-sized
D: -
J: TRBJ1-1
DNA: TGTGCCAGCAGTGAATGGGGTCTTGAAGCTTTCTTT
CDR3: CASSEWGLEAFF

V: TRBV27
size: few
D: TRBD1
J: TRBJ1-6
DNA: TGTGCCAGCAGTTTATGGGCCGACAGGGGTGGGCCCTATAATTCACCCCTCCACTTT
CDR3: CASSLWADRGGPYNSPLHF

V: TRBV4-1
size: -
D: TRBD1
J: TRBJ2-7
DNA: TGCGCCAGCAGCCATCCTGACAGGGCCGACTACGAGCAGTACTTC
CDR3: CASSHPDRADYEQYF